A single sample is the source of the 5 T cell receptor beta chains below, sequenced in a study of PD-1 blockade in classical Hodgkin lymphoma. Method: immunoSEQ multiplex PCR; TCRdb's copy keeps in-frame clones and lacks some. The sample has roughly 60,000 clones, more than 90% seen once. The sample's time point: cycle 4 day 1 (C4D1), after 6 weeks of nivolumab. Brentuximab vedotin exposure varied, and every patient relapsed after autologous stem cell transplantation. Sequencing was performed on peripheral blood mononuclear cells (PBMCs), taken before the fourth cycle of nivolumab. Receptors were obtained from a human donor with classical Hodgkin lymphoma.

V gene TRBV7-9 combines with J gene TRBJ1-6, with a weak D call TRBD1 (6 bases). Germline V gene sequence: CDR1 SEHNR, CDR2 FQNEAQ (reference sequence). Trimming cost V 0 bases and J 5 bases, with 8 bases left between them. The CDR3 covers 15 residues. In DNA form, the CDR3 reads TGTGCCAGCAGCTTAGCGGGGGGCCATAATTCACCCCTCCACTTT. Residues: CASSLAGGHNSPLHF.

A remark on this clone: At one of its ends the junction is not consistent with the germline gene, which may arise from a read error. The gene calls are TRBV7-7 and TRBJ2-1; D assignment may be TRBD1 or TRBD2 (5 bases each). Germline V CDR1 and CDR2: SSHAT, FNYEAQ (reference sequence). The CDR3 runs to 13 residues. CDR3 DNA sequence: TGTGCTAGCAGCTTAGACAGAGGGAATGAGCAGTTCTTC. Amino acids: CASSLDRGNEQFF. Full variable domain (remainder filled in from reference TRBV7-7 and TRBJ2-1): GAGVSQSPRYKVTKRGQDVTLRCDPISSHATLYWYQQALGQGPEFLTYFNYEAQPDKSGLPSDRFSAERPEGSISTLTIQRTEQRDSAMYRCASSLDRGNEQFFGPGTRLTVL.

This clone was observed a single time. This chain joins TRBV5-1 and TRBJ1-1; 8 nucleotides align to TRBD1. CDR1 SGHRS and CDR2 YFSETQ come from the germline V gene. The CDR3 sequence is 14 residues long. The ends lost 1 base at V and 5 bases at J; junction bases unmatched: 4. The CDR3 sequence: CASSLTGGFTEAFF. The CDR3 region has the DNA TGCGCCAGCAGCTTGACAGGGGGTTTTACTGAAGCTTTCTTT.

This rearrangement joins TRBV21-1 to TRBJ1-3; the DNA was not compared with TRBD1, the D call given in the table. TRBV21-1 is tagged as a pseudogene. The CDR3 totals 18 residues. This CDR3 reads CASSNGTGGSSSGNTIYF. CDR3 bases: TGTGCCAGCAGCAACGGGACAGGGGGCTCAAGCTCTGGAAACACCATATATTTT.

The chain joins TRBV19 to TRBJ2-7; TRBD2 aligns across 14 bases. This CDR3 comprises 15 residues. Per the germline V gene, CDR1 is LNHDA and CDR2 is SQIVND (reference sequence). Trimming took 5 bases from V and 2 from J; bases not matched to a gene: 2. CDR3: CASSVTSGGAYEQYF. The CDR3 coding sequence is TGTGCCAGTAGTGTGACTAGCGGGGGGGCCTACGAGCAGTACTTC.